The source of this T cell receptor beta chain is a study of identical twins. The sample holds a few counts of this clonotype. The CDR3 extends over 16 amino acids. Germline lookup yields CDR1 DFQATT and CDR2 SNEGSKA (reference sequence). V lost 2 bases and J lost 3, with 16 bases in between. TCRdb reprocessed the 5' RACE reads via MiXCR and lists one record per CDR3 protein. The repertoire has some 660,000 distinct CDR3 sequences, over 8.5% of them found once; the top ten carry 0.8% to 1%. These data were likewise used in another study, on yellow fever vaccine responses in identical twins.

Sequenced: PBMCs. The source of this sequence is a woman between 18 and 30 years old in good health. V and J are TRBV20-1 and TRBJ2-2, with D maybe TRBD2 (6 bases). CDR3 sequence reads: CSARRSWGEDTGELFF. DNA for the CDR3: TGCAGTGCTAGACGGTCGTGGGGGGAGGACACCGGGGAGCTGTTTTTT.